This T cell receptor (beta chain) is drawn from a study of cytomegalovirus exposure and HLA in healthy donors (TCRdb year 2017). Broadly, across the study: In an earlier analysis of 587 of the donors, less than 350 Gb of sequence data and some 100 million unique TCR beta sequences from roughly 190 million T cells were reported. About 310 gigabases of sequencing data and approximately 93 million unique TCR sequences were included in an early release covering 550 to 650 HLA-typed donors. Of the roughly 400 genotyped donors, 75% to 85% were placed in the genetic ancestry cluster associated with self-reported Caucasian donors. The study was designed to test whether signatures of past pathogen exposure could be identified by cataloging public T cell receptors. The study used immunosequencing to profile the T cell repertoires of 670 or so subjects and linked those repertoires to cytomegalovirus serostatus. A separate validation cohort of about 110 different subjects was used in addition to the roughly 670-subject first cohort. High-throughput TCR immunosequencing, statistical association of individual TCRs with disease status, and machine learning were combined to predict cytomegalovirus infection status. A later analysis re-examined previously published TCR beta repertoires from roughly 720 donors and added high-resolution HLA genotyping to investigate patterns of TCR occurrence. The later analysis used no new phenotypic data to find candidate immune exposures, relying instead on TCR beta sequences and their occurrence across donors. An earlier analysis of several hundred of the donors applied high-throughput TCR beta sequencing to assess whether each TCR beta V gene segment acted as functional or pseudogenic. Donor age, sex, ethnicity and CMV serostatus were collected together with the repertoire data. In a later genetic analysis, genome-wide SNP genotypes for about 65% of the roughly 700 donors were used, and that subset was treated as a discovery cohort. All discovery cohort repertoires had been generated on a single sequencing platform. Both class I and class II loci were covered by HLA typing, at four-digit resolution. Typing coverage varied by locus: about 620-630 donors for A, B, C, DRB1 and DQB1; around 560 for DQA1; about 570 for DPA1; roughly 450 for DPB1. Because of strong linkage in the cohort, roughly five DR-DQ haplotypes were treated as single units for association and clustering. Among around 400 genotyped donors of the cohort, an average of about 220,000 unique TCR beta nucleotide sequences was sequenced per donor, of which about 20% were non-productive. The study at large found these results: In a later analysis, the rate of TCR association differed among HLA loci, with DRB1 alleles having the most associated TCRs and HLA-C alleles having the fewest. The study listed 150 to 200 TCR beta chains as associated with cytomegalovirus. A further reported finding was that TCR beta sequences accurately predicted the HLA-A and HLA-B alleles for most subjects in the first cohort. In a later analysis, HLA-associated TCR beta chains were found to be more clonally expanded and to have lower generation probabilities than equally common non-associated chains. Three of the identified cytomegalovirus-associated TCR beta chains were confirmed in vitro to be specific for cytomegalovirus antigens. In a later analysis, some 17,000 TCR beta sequences were associated with specific HLA alleles at a false discovery rate of 0.05. Because some donors lacked HLA typing at each locus, the association tests relied only on the typed subset. Because the 87-base-pair reads could not distinguish some IMGT-functional V segments, including TRBV6-2 and TRBV6-3, those segments were excluded. An association between a missense DCLRE1C variant and V-gene and J-gene trimming of TCR beta chains was found in a later genetic analysis and replicated in an independent cohort. For the cohort, immune exposure information was limited to CMV serostatus. Sequencing depth was assumed to be roughly uniform across donors in the presence/absence analyses, though that assumption may not hold. In a later analysis, several top co-occurrence clusters were reported to appear linked to parvovirus B19, influenza, CMV and Epstein-Barr virus. Because counts were too low, 15 to 20 rarely observed V segments, including chromosome 9 orphons, were left out of the earlier analysis of approximately 500 of the donors. Most TCR sequences were observed very rarely across donors, whereas some public TCRs were present in many individuals. Compared with the 666-donor mean, donors in an Asian-associated ancestry cluster had fewer N-insertions in productive TCRs, according to a later genetic analysis. According to the authors, the approach could potentially be generalized to other disease states and immunological phenotypes. Cytomegalovirus status was reported to be diagnosed by the classifier with high specificity and sensitivity in both the original and validation cohorts. Linkage disequilibrium might explain the correlated functional status among segregating V segments, but an unknown experimental factor could not be excluded. A cluster of highly shared sequence variants was judged likely to be a technical artifact of the sequencing pipeline. In this cohort, only TCR beta chains were sequenced, and detectable features were limited by the absence of alpha or paired-chain data. Broadly in line with IMGT annotations, most TCR beta V segments showed up in productive rearrangements about 90% or about 30% of the time in an earlier analysis of roughly 590 of the donors. In a later analysis, most CMV-associated TCR beta chains were found to appear HLA-restricted, with HLA associations seemingly driven largely by CMV exposure. Assigning TCR associations to individual alleles was difficult when HLA alleles, especially DR and DQ, strongly co-occurred.

V is cut back by 5 bases and J by 3 bases, with 10 bases in the junction unmatched. The CDR3 covers 17 residues, taking in both the cysteine and the phenylalanine. Here the CDR3 DNA is all that survives: 51 bases in frame from base 1. The germline V gene encodes CDR1 SGHAT and CDR2 FQNNGV. Notes on this clone: Its antigen remains unidentified. Within one base of it there is no much larger clone, and no base qualities were kept.

The cohort was made up of about 610 healthy bone marrow donors. At the time of sampling, all cohort members were nominally healthy, though unrecorded immune exposures were likely present. The donor was CMV seropositive and belonged to the group of 250 to 350 seropositive cohort members. Each donor provided a peripheral blood sample, and peripheral blood mononuclear cells were used for TCR beta sequencing. The Qiagen DNeasy Blood Extraction Kit was used to extract genomic DNA from the blood cell samples. The method was the immunoSEQ multiplex PCR assay. The multiplex PCR relied on a mix of 60 forward primers for TCR Vbeta segments and 13 reverse primers for TCR Jbeta segments. A multiplex PCR assay on genomic DNA amplified the CDR3 region of rearranged TCR beta genes. The Illumina HiSeq System was used to sequence the amplified TCR beta libraries as 87-base-pair reads. The study's processing was this. Across the 600 to 700 repertoires, a later analysis counted 60 million to 90 million unique TCR beta chains, around 11 million of which were shared by at least two donors. Raw reads were error-corrected and collapsed into unique sequences with a nearest-neighbor algorithm that merged closely related sequences to remove PCR and sequencing errors. V, D and J gene segments were assigned by aligning CDR3 sequences to IMGT reference sequences. Each retained sequence needed at least a six-nucleotide match to both a V gene segment and a J gene segment. Rearrangements were classified as productive when the CDR3 lacked stop codons and remained in frame with V and J, and all other rearrangements were classified as non-productive. CDR3 was defined by IMGT convention, running from the second conserved V-encoded cysteine to the conserved J-encoded phenylalanine. In an earlier analysis of approximately 500 of the donors, sequences lacking an unambiguous match to a single V gene segment were excluded. An earlier analysis of some 610 of the donors called V segments functional above 56.7% productive rearrangements and segregating when the between-donor standard deviation exceeded 5%. A statistical classification framework was built for diagnosing cytomegalovirus status from the catalog of TCR beta chain sequences. A later analysis assigned V and J genes by comparing TCR nucleotide sequences with IMGT/GENE-DB human TR gene sequences. In a later analysis, CDR3 sequences and most-parsimonious VDJ recombination scenarios were assigned using the TCRdist pipeline. In a later analysis, every TCR beta chain was defined by the combination of its CDR3 amino acid sequence and its V-gene family, and reads without a unique V-gene family were dropped. In a later analysis, 500 to 650 highly shared, low-generation-probability nucleotide sequences were removed to address suspected cross-contamination and a sequencing artifact. A later analysis calculated a clonal expansion index for each public chain from normalized within-repertoire ranks of inferred template counts. A later analysis computed generation probabilities with a VDJ recombination model fitted to out-of-frame rearrangements, and checked the results against IGoR. In a later analysis, hypergeometric tests were used to score TCR-TCR, TCR-HLA and TCR-CMV co-occurrence, with a repertoire-size bias correction applied to TCR pairs. To estimate false discovery rates, a later analysis permuted the HLA or CMV assignments 20 times. In a later analysis, co-occurring TCRs were grouped using DBSCAN, and TCRdist sequence similarity was added for clustering within HLA-allele-positive subsets. For co-occurrence clustering, repertoires with fewer than 30,000 or more than 120,000 public chains were excluded, along with four or five repertoires with anomalous nucleotide sharing. As stored in TCRdb, this immuneACCESS dataset retains in-frame rearrangements with V and J assigned. A fraction of the clones does not appear; measured against another copy, unresolved V genes explain less than half of the discrepancy, and the remainder lacks a known reason. Clone size and V and J calls were adopted from that table, with D and trimming inferred from the DNA. For this sample there are 150,000 to 200,000 clones; nearly 80% appear just once. The ten biggest clones cover 4.5% to 7.5% of the sample.

The sample consisted of PBMCs. This receptor was obtained from a woman aged 25 to 39 in good health and CMV-seropositive. The V and J segments used are TRBV11-2 and TRBJ1-4; TRBD1 fits 9 bases in the junction. DNA sequence: TGTGCCAGCAGCAGGACAGGGGTTCAAGGCCCTAATGAAAAACTGTTTTTT. Translated, this gives CASSRTGVQGPNEKLFF.